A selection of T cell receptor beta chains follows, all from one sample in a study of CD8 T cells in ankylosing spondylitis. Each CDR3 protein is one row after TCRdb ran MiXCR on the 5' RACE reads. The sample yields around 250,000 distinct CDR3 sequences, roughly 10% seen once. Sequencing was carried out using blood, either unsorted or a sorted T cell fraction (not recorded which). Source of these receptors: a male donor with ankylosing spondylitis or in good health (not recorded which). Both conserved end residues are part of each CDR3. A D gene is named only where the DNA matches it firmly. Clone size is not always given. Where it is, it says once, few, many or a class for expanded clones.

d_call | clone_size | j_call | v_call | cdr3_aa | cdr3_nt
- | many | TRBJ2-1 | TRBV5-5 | CASSSDTARNEQFF | TGTGCCAGCAGCTCCGATACAGCGCGCAATGAGCAGTTCTTC
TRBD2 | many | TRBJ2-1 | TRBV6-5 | CASSFRTSGSGAYNEQFF | TGTGCCAGCAGTTTCCGGACTAGCGGGAGCGGGGCCTACAATGAGCAGTTCTTC
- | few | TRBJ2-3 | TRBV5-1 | CASSLAGLVTGGPFTDTQYF | TGCGCCAGCAGCTTGGCGGGACTCGTAACCGGCGGTCCGTTCACAGATACGCAGTATTTT
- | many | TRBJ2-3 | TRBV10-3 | CAISERGSADTQYF | TGTGCCATCAGTGAGAGGGGTAGTGCCGATACGCAGTATTTT
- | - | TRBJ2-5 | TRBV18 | CASSPTPAETQYF | TGTGCCAGCTCACCGACGCCGGCGGAGACCCAGTACTTC
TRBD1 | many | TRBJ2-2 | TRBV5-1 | CASSLAQGAYANTGELFF | TGCGCCAGCAGCTTGGCCCAGGGGGCCTACGCGAACACCGGGGAGCTGTTTTTT
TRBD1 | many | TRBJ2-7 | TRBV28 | CASSESSGTGGYF | TGTGCCAGCAGTGAGTCCTCCGGGACAGGGGGCTACTTC
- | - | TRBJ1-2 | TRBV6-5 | CASSYQGRSGYTF | TGTGCCAGCAGTTACCAGGGGAGGTCTGGCTACACCTTC
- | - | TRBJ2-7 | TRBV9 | CASSVGGAYNYEQYF | TGTGCCAGCAGCGTAGGCGGAGCGTACAACTACGAGCAGTACTTC
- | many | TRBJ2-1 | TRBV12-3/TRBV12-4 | CASSLLAGDNEQFF | TGTGCCAGCAGTTTACTTGCCGGCGACAATGAGCAGTTCTTC
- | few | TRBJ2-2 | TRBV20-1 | CSATAHGSPKGAGELFF | TGCAGTGCTACAGCACACGGGAGCCCCAAGGGGGCCGGGGAGCTGTTTTTT
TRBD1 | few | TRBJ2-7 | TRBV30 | CAWDRGYEQYF | TGTGCCTGGGACAGGGGCTACGAGCAGTACTTC
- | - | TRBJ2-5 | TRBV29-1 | CSVGEWGGQKTQYF | TGCAGCGTTGGCGAGTGGGGCGGGCAAAAGACCCAGTACTTC
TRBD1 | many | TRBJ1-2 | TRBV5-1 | CASSGEGARGYTF | TGCGCCAGCAGCGGAGAGGGGGCTCGGGGCTACACCTTC
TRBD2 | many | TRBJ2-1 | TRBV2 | CASFRTSGSGEQFF | TGTGCCAGCTTTCGGACTAGCGGTAGCGGGGAGCAGTTCTTC
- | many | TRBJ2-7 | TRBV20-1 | CSASTGLPYEQYF | TGCAGTGCTAGTACCGGCCTCCCCTACGAGCAGTACTTC
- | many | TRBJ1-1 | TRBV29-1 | CSARNGVNTEAFF | TGCAGCGCGCGTAATGGGGTGAACACTGAAGCTTTCTTT
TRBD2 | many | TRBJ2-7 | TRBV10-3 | CAISEWGAGGNEQYF | TGTGCCATCAGTGAGTGGGGAGCGGGAGGAAACGAGCAGTACTTC
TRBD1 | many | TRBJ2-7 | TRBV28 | CASSFEGQTFSYEQYF | TGTGCCAGCAGTTTCGAGGGACAGACTTTCTCCTACGAGCAGTACTTC
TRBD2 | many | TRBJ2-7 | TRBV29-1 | CSVKGLSGLASYEQYF | TGCAGCGTTAAGGGGCTGTCGGGACTAGCTTCCTACGAGCAGTACTTC
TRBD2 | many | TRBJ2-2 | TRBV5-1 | CASKAGGANTGELFF | TGCGCCAGCAAAGCGGGAGGCGCGAACACCGGGGAGCTGTTTTTT
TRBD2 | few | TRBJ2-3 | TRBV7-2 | CASSPGLVRTQYF | TGTGCCAGCAGCCCGGGACTAGTTCGTACGCAGTATTTT
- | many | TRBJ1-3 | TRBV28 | CASKRSLLAGNTIYF | TGTGCCAGCAAGCGGTCCCTTTTGGCTGGAAACACCATATATTTT
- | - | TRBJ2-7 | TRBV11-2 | CASSLEPEQYF | TGTGCCAGCAGCTTAGAACCCGAGCAGTACTTC
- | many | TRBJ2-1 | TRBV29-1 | CSVSAGGAYNEQFF | TGCAGCGTTTCGGCTGGGGGCGCCTACAATGAGCAGTTCTTC
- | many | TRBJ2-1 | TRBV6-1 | CANGQGGVTYNEQFF | TGTGCCAACGGGCAAGGGGGAGTCACCTACAATGAGCAGTTCTTC
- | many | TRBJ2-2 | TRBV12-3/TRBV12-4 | CASSFRGTGELFF | TGTGCCAGCAGTTTTCGGGGAACCGGGGAGCTGTTTTTT
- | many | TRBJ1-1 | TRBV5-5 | CASSSIGGTEAFF | TGTGCCAGCAGCTCCATCGGGGGCACTGAAGCTTTCTTT
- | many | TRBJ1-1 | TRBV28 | CASSLLWGTEAFF | TGTGCCAGCAGTTTATTGTGGGGTACTGAAGCTTTCTTT
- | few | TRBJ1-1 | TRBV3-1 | CASSHNRDTEAFF | TGTGCCAGCAGCCACAACCGGGACACTGAAGCTTTCTTT
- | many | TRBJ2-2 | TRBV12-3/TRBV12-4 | CASSPSVGGPGELFF | TGTGCCAGCAGCCCCTCGGTAGGGGGACCCGGGGAGCTGTTTTTT
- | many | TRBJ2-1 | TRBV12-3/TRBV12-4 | CASSLGYGSYNEQFF | TGTGCCAGCAGTTTGGGGTATGGTTCCTACAATGAGCAGTTCTTC
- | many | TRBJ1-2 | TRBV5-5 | CASRRAGAIYGYTF | TGTGCCAGCAGGCGGGCGGGGGCCATATATGGCTACACCTTC
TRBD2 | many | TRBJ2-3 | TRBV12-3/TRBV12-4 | CASSLTSWGTDTQYF | TGTGCCAGCAGCTTGACTAGCTGGGGCACAGATACGCAGTATTTT
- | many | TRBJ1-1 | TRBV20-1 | CSARGILQGWTEAFF | TGCAGTGCTAGAGGAATATTACAGGGATGGACTGAAGCTTTCTTT
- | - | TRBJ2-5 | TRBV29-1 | CSVEMLDIQETQYF | TGCAGCGTTGAAATGCTGGACATCCAAGAGACCCAGTACTTC
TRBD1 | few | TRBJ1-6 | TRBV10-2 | CASSETDRVYSPLHF | TGCGCCAGCAGTGAAACGGACAGGGTCTATTCACCCCTCCACTTT